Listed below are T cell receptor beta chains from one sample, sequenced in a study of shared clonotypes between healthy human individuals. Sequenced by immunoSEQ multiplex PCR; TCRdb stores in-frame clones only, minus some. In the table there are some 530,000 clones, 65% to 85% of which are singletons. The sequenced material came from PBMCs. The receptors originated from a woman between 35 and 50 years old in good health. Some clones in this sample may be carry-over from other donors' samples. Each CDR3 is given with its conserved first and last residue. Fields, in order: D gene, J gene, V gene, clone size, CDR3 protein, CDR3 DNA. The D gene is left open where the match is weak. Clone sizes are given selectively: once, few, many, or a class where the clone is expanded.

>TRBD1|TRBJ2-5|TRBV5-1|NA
CASSSRGQIQETQYF
TGCGCCAGCAGCTCGAGGGGGCAGATACAAGAGACCCAGTACTTC
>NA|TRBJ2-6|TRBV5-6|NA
CASTLRGSGANVLTF
TGTGCCAGCACCCTCCGGGGATCTGGGGCCAACGTCCTGACTTTC
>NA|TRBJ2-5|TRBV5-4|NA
CASSLGGTQETQYF
TGTGCCAGCAGCTTGGGAGGAACACAAGAGACCCAGTACTTC
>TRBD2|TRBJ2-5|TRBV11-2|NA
CASSLSGASGRSETQYF
TGTGCCAGCAGCTTATCCGGGGCTAGCGGGAGATCGGAGACCCAGTACTTC
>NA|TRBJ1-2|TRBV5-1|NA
CASSPGQSIGYTF
TGCGCCAGCAGCCCGGGGCAGAGTATTGGCTACACCTTC
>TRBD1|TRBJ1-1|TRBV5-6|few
CASSLGTGPLRTEAFF
TGTGCCAGCAGCTTGGGGACAGGTCCCCTTAGAACTGAAGCTTTCTTT
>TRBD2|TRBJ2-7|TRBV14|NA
CASSLSGSPNGEQYF
TGTGCCAGCAGCCTTAGCGGGAGCCCTAATGGGGAGCAGTACTTC
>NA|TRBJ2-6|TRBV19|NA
CASSGRASSGANVLTF
TGTGCCAGTAGTGGGAGAGCTAGCTCTGGGGCCAACGTCCTGACTTTC
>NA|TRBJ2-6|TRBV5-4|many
CASSSGGTASSGANVLTF
TGTGCCAGCAGCTCAGGGGGGACGGCGAGCTCTGGGGCCAACGTCCTGACTTTC
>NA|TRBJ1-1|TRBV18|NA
CASSLSTGGDTEAFF
TGTGCCAGCTCACTGTCGACGGGAGGGGACACTGAAGCTTTCTTT
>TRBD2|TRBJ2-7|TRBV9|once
CASSVATSGYYEQYF
TGTGCCAGCAGCGTAGCCACTAGCGGGTATTACGAGCAGTACTTC
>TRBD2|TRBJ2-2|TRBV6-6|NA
CASSSRTSANTGELFF
TGTGCCAGCAGTTCTCGGACTAGCGCGAACACCGGGGAGCTGTTTTTT
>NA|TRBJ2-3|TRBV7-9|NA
CASLRAGLTDTQYF
TGTGCCAGCCTTAGAGCGGGTCTGACAGATACGCAGTATTTT
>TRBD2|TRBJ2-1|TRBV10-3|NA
CAISELRGILAGADDEQFF
TGTGCCATCAGTGAACTCCGAGGCATTTTAGCGGGAGCTGATGATGAGCAGTTCTTC
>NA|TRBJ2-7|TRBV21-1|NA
CASSRAYSVTSYEQYF
TGTGCCAGCAGCCGGGCGTATAGCGTTACCTCCTACGAGCAGTACTTC
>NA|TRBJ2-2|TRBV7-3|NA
CASSYGTGELFF
TGTGCCAGCAGTTACGGCACCGGGGAGCTGTTTTTT
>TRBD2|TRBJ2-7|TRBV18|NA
CASSPQRGPEQYF
TGTGCCAGCTCACCACAGCGGGGCCCAGAGCAGTACTTC
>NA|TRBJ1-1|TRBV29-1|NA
CSGRGPTNTEAFF
TGCAGCGGTCGGGGGCCTACGAACACTGAAGCTTTCTTT
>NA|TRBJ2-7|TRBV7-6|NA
CASSGYGISDEQYF
TGTGCCAGCAGCGGGTACGGAATCTCTGACGAGCAGTACTTC
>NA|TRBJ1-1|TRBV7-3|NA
CASSLFENTEAFF
TGTGCCAGCAGCTTGTTTGAGAACACTGAAGCTTTCTTT
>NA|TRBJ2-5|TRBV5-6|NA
CASSNQGSVETQYF
TGTGCCAGCAGTAATCAGGGGTCGGTGGAGACCCAGTACTTC
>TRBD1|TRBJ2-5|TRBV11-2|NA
CASSSQGPQETQYF
TGTGCCAGCAGCTCACAGGGGCCCCAAGAGACCCAGTACTTC
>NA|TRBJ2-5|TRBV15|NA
CATSRDRTGQETQYF
TGTGCCACCAGCAGAGATAGAACAGGCCAAGAGACCCAGTACTTC
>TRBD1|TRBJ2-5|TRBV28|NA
CATSRQGRPSETQYF
TGTGCCACCAGTCGACAGGGGAGGCCCTCGGAGACCCAGTACTTC
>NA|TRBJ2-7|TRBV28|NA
CASSAGIAPYEQYF
TGTGCCAGCAGTGCGGGAATAGCGCCCTACGAGCAGTACTTC
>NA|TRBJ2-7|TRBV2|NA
CASISRGYEQYF
TGTGCCAGCATTTCAAGGGGGTACGAGCAGTACTTC
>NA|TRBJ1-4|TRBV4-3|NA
CASSQASGTAASEKLFF
TGCGCCAGCAGCCAAGCTTCCGGGACCGCAGCCTCTGAAAAACTGTTTTTT
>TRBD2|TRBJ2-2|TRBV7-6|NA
CASSSGLAGGRTGELFF
TGTGCCAGCAGCTCGGGACTAGCGGGAGGTCGGACCGGGGAGCTGTTTTTT
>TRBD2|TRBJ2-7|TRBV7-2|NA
CASSFISGSSYEQYF
TGTGCCAGCAGCTTCATTAGCGGGAGCTCCTACGAGCAGTACTTC
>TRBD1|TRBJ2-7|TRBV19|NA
CASSPPPGQGYEQYF
TGTGCCAGCAGCCCCCCTCCGGGACAGGGCTACGAGCAGTACTTC
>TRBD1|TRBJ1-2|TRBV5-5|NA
CASSLDADRGVGYTF
TGTGCCAGCAGCTTGGATGCTGACAGGGGTGTAGGCTACACCTTC
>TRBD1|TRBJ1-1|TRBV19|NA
CASSIDRGDTEAFF
TGTGCCAGTAGTATTGACAGGGGTGACACTGAAGCTTTCTTT
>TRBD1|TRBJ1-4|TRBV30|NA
CAWSVGTGYEKLFF
TGTGCCTGGAGTGTGGGGACAGGGTATGAAAAACTGTTTTTT
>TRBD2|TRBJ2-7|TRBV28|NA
CASSWRGLAKVEQYF
TGTGCCAGCAGTTGGCGGGGACTAGCTAAGGTCGAGCAGTACTTC
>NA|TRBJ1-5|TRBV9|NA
CASSVVRGSNQPQHF
TGTGCCAGCAGCGTAGTCCGGGGTAGCAATCAGCCCCAGCATTTT
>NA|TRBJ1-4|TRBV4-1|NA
CASSQDGTYNEKLFF
TGCGCCAGCAGCCAAGACGGGACCTATAATGAAAAACTGTTTTTT
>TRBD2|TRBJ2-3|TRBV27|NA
CASSLSRPGGDTQYF
TGTGCCAGCAGTTTATCTCGCCCCGGGGGGGATACGCAGTATTTT
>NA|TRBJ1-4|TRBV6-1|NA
CASSEVYSLRLFF
TGTGCCAGCAGTGAAGTGTACAGCCTTCGGCTGTTTTTT
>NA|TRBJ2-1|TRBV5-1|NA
CASSSLDYRGYEQFF
TGCGCCAGCAGCTCCTTAGACTACCGGGGATATGAGCAGTTCTTC
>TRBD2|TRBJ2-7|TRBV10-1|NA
CASSEITSGKGEQYF
TGCGCCAGCAGTGAGATTACTAGCGGGAAGGGGGAGCAGTACTTC
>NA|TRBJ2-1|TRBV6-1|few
CASSDQEYNEQFF
TGTGCCAGCAGTGACCAAGAGTACAATGAGCAGTTCTTC
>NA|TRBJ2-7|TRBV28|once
CASSPPGLSSYEQYF
TGTGCCAGCAGTCCACCCGGCCTGAGCTCCTACGAGCAGTACTTC
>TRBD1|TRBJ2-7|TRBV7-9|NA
CASSLEPGQGSHEQYF
TGTGCCAGCAGCTTAGAGCCGGGACAGGGTAGCCACGAGCAGTACTTC
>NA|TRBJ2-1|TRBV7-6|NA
CASSPGRVSYNEQFF
TGTGCCAGCAGCCCGGGCCGCGTCAGCTACAATGAGCAGTTCTTC
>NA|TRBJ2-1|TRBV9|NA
CASSVVAGSEQFF
TGTGCCAGCAGCGTAGTTGCTGGAAGTGAGCAGTTCTTC
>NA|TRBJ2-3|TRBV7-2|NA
CASSRGGSTDTQYF
TGTGCCAGCAGCCGGGGCGGGAGCACAGATACGCAGTATTTT
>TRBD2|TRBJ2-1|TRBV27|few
CASSSTSGNNEQFF
TGTGCCAGCAGTTCGACTAGCGGGAACAATGAGCAGTTCTTC
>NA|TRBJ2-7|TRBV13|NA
CASSLQVTYGQYF
TGTGCCAGCAGCCTCCAGGTTACCTACGGGCAGTACTTC